This TCR beta chain was captured by sequencing in a study of blood T cell repertoires in COVID-19. Overall study: The cDNA or gDNA used as material had been derived from T cells, B-cell-depleted T cells, or PBMCs.

Adults between about 18 and 95 years of age took part from about 24 US areas. The V end lost 1 base, the J end lost 5 bases, and 11 bases lay between the germline ends. The CDR3 is 14 amino acids. Germline V gene data show CDR1 as SEHNR and CDR2 as FQNEAQ (reference sequence). The repertoire was sequenced with immunoSEQ multiplex PCR; TCRdb's copy has only in-frame clones and lacks some. The sample carries 300,000 to 450,000 clones, roughly 86% recorded once. Sequencing input: PBMCs or T cells enriched from blood (not recorded which). The V gene is TRBV7-9, the J gene TRBJ1-1; D is undetermined. The sequence was collected from a woman aged 25 to 39 who had been exposed to COVID-19. CDR3 bases: TGTGCCAGCAGCTTAGTGCCGGGAGTGACTGAAGCTTTCTTT. Its translation is CASSLVPGVTEAFF.